These T cell receptor beta chains were read from a single sample in a study of Ad26.COV2.S vaccination and SARS-CoV-2 variants. Here immunoSEQ multiplex PCR was the method, and the copy in TCRdb shows in-frame clones only, minus some. The sample contains a few hundred thousand clones, more than 70% of which appear only once. The sample here was peripheral blood, taken in a trial of Ad26.COV2.S vaccine versus placebo. These TCRs come from a person between 18 and 65 years old who received the Ad26.COV2.S COVID-19 vaccine or a placebo. CDR3s include the opening cysteine and the closing phenylalanine or tryptophan. Size values are once, few and many counts, or a class for expanded clones, and some rows have none.

j_gene: TRBJ1-1
abundance: once
v_gene: TRBV5-6
CDR3aa: CASSSTNTEAFF

j_gene: TRBJ2-1
abundance: -
v_gene: TRBV29-1
CDR3aa: CSVVGLATEQFF

j_gene: TRBJ2-1
abundance: -
v_gene: TRBV28
CDR3aa: CASIHGGTTYNEQFF

j_gene: TRBJ2-3
abundance: -
v_gene: TRBV5-8
CDR3aa: CASSPGTAYTDTQYF

j_gene: TRBJ1-1
abundance: -
v_gene: TRBV5-1
CDR3aa: CASSLSPGQGPGTEAFF

j_gene: TRBJ1-6
abundance: -
v_gene: TRBV10-2
CDR3aa: CASSPGMSYNSPLHF

j_gene: TRBJ1-1
abundance: -
v_gene: TRBV6-2/TRBV6-3
CDR3aa: CASSIRANTEAFF

j_gene: TRBJ1-1
abundance: -
v_gene: TRBV10-3
CDR3aa: CAISDRGRGGAEAFF

j_gene: TRBJ1-1
abundance: -
v_gene: TRBV7-6
CDR3aa: CASSLFHQVNTEAFF

j_gene: TRBJ2-7
abundance: -
v_gene: TRBV5-4
CDR3aa: CASSSLHGAGDRAYEQYF

j_gene: TRBJ1-2
abundance: few
v_gene: TRBV27
CDR3aa: CASSPRTGLNYGYTF

j_gene: TRBJ1-4
abundance: -
v_gene: TRBV3-1/TRBV3-2
CDR3aa: CASSPRDGSNEKLFF

j_gene: TRBJ1-1
abundance: -
v_gene: TRBV29-1
CDR3aa: CSVGKGEGNTEAFF

j_gene: TRBJ2-7
abundance: -
v_gene: TRBV5-1
CDR3aa: CASSADPGRYEQYF

j_gene: TRBJ1-4
abundance: once
v_gene: TRBV5-4
CDR3aa: CASSPGGQGRTNEKLFF

j_gene: TRBJ2-5
abundance: -
v_gene: TRBV10-3
CDR3aa: CASTRDRGSETQYF

j_gene: TRBJ2-1
abundance: -
v_gene: TRBV7-2
CDR3aa: CASSLSGSSYNEQFF

j_gene: TRBJ2-7
abundance: -
v_gene: TRBV6-5
CDR3aa: CASTGDPGEQYF

j_gene: TRBJ1-2
abundance: -
v_gene: TRBV5-1
CDR3aa: CASSWGLGYTF

j_gene: TRBJ1-4
abundance: -
v_gene: TRBV5-1
CDR3aa: CASSLMGANEKLFF

j_gene: TRBJ1-2
abundance: -
v_gene: TRBV2
CDR3aa: CASSQGSQAYGYTF

j_gene: TRBJ1-2
abundance: -
v_gene: TRBV11-2
CDR3aa: CASSLREGGPGYTF

j_gene: TRBJ2-1
abundance: once
v_gene: TRBV5-5
CDR3aa: CASSLLAGGPREQFF

j_gene: TRBJ1-1
abundance: -
v_gene: TRBV6-6
CDR3aa: CASSYQGGFDTEAFF

j_gene: TRBJ1-2
abundance: -
v_gene: TRBV20-1
CDR3aa: CSASQTGLGGYTF

j_gene: TRBJ2-7
abundance: -
v_gene: TRBV5-6
CDR3aa: CASSLEDRGSYEQYF

j_gene: TRBJ2-3
abundance: -
v_gene: TRBV4-3
CDR3aa: CASSQDADSTDTQYF

j_gene: TRBJ1-2
abundance: -
v_gene: TRBV3-1/TRBV3-2
CDR3aa: CASSPKGRHGYTF

j_gene: TRBJ2-3
abundance: once
v_gene: TRBV18
CDR3aa: CASSPPTLEGPDTQYF

j_gene: TRBJ1-5
abundance: -
v_gene: TRBV28
CDR3aa: CASSFSSSIPPSQHF

j_gene: TRBJ2-5
abundance: once
v_gene: TRBV18
CDR3aa: CASSPPAQETQYF

j_gene: TRBJ2-7
abundance: -
v_gene: TRBV5-8
CDR3aa: CASSLDRAPDQQYF

j_gene: TRBJ2-1
abundance: -
v_gene: TRBV6-1
CDR3aa: CASSEAGTSGSYEQFF

j_gene: TRBJ2-7
abundance: -
v_gene: TRBV6-5
CDR3aa: CASSYSVTPSSYEQYF

j_gene: TRBJ2-2
abundance: -
v_gene: TRBV2
CDR3aa: CASSEGHTGELFF

j_gene: TRBJ2-1
abundance: -
v_gene: TRBV3-1/TRBV3-2
CDR3aa: CASSQDPGTSYNEQFF

j_gene: TRBJ1-2
abundance: once
v_gene: TRBV12-5
CDR3aa: CASGLGRGGAGYGYTF

j_gene: TRBJ2-2
abundance: once
v_gene: TRBV5-1
CDR3aa: CASSLVGGANTGELFF

j_gene: TRBJ1-1
abundance: -
v_gene: TRBV2
CDR3aa: CASSQGQLSEAFF

j_gene: TRBJ1-2
abundance: -
v_gene: TRBV6-2/TRBV6-3
CDR3aa: CASSDRRGNPNYGYTF

j_gene: TRBJ2-7
abundance: once
v_gene: TRBV6-1
CDR3aa: CASSELVYEQYF

j_gene: TRBJ1-3
abundance: -
v_gene: TRBV6-5
CDR3aa: CASSLTGPGNTIYF

j_gene: TRBJ1-1
abundance: once
v_gene: TRBV30
CDR3aa: CAWSFTTGMNTEAFF

j_gene: TRBJ2-3
abundance: -
v_gene: TRBV3-1/TRBV3-2
CDR3aa: CASKRWEGTDTQYF

j_gene: TRBJ2-6
abundance: -
v_gene: TRBV19
CDR3aa: CASSMNRGANVLTF

j_gene: TRBJ1-5
abundance: -
v_gene: TRBV27
CDR3aa: CASSESGTRNSNQPQHF

j_gene: TRBJ2-5
abundance: -
v_gene: TRBV10-3
CDR3aa: CAISGTGHLQETQYF

j_gene: TRBJ2-1
abundance: -
v_gene: TRBV4-3
CDR3aa: CASSQGRRGVNEQFF

j_gene: TRBJ2-5
abundance: -
v_gene: TRBV19
CDR3aa: CASSRWQETQYF